This paragraph reports one T cell receptor (beta chain). The sample belongs to a study of blood T cell repertoires in COVID-19. Study-wide context: Sites in the United States, Italy and Spain provided acute and convalescent COVID-19 samples. T cells, B-cell-depleted T cells, or PBMCs provided the cDNA or gDNA that served as material.

The authors' processing: Amplified reference gene primers provided the basis for estimating nucleated cell counts. Data came from immunoSEQ multiplex PCR; TCRdb stores just in-frame clones and leaves some out. Clone size and the V and J calls come from that table; the DNA yielded D and trimming. The table lists some 40,000 clones, 69% of them singletons. The CDR3 consists of 18 residues. CDR1 is SGHNT and CDR2 is YYREEE in the germline V gene (reference sequence). The junction had 8 bases not matched to a gene; V was cut back by 2 bases and J by 4 bases. The chain links TRBV5-4 to TRBJ2-5; 16 bases fit TRBD2. The receptor's source is an elderly man with acute or convalescent COVID-19. The material sequenced was peripheral blood. CDR3 residues: CASSFPGLAGGPGETQYF. CDR3 DNA sequence: TGTGCCAGCAGCTTTCCGGGACTAGCGGGGGGGCCCGGAGAGACCCAGTACTTC. Drawing the rest from reference TRBV5-4 and TRBJ2-5, the complete variable domain is ETGVTQSPTHLIKTRGQQVTLRCSSQSGHNTVSWYQQALGQGPQFIFQYYREEENGRGNFPPRFSGLQFPNYSSELNVNALELDDSALYLCASSFPGLAGGPGETQYFGPGTRLLVL.